This record covers a single TCR beta chain. Under the authors' procedure: Amplification of reference gene primers was used by the study to estimate nucleated cell counts. Sequenced by immunoSEQ multiplex PCR; TCRdb stores in-frame clones only, minus some. V and J calls and clone size are those listed in that table; D and trimming were worked out from the DNA. The table records some 73,000 clones, 70% to 75% of them present only once. These data belong to a study of blood T cell repertoires in COVID-19. Looking at the study overall: The study drew acute and convalescent COVID-19 samples from the United States, Italy and Spain.

Germline V gene sequence: CDR1 SGHTA, CDR2 FQGTGA. The CDR3 is made up of 14 amino acids. The germline V and J ends were trimmed by 3 bases and 0 bases, with 6 bases remaining between them. The J gene is TRBJ2-1, the V gene TRBV7-3; D is ambiguous. What was sequenced was peripheral blood. This sequence was found in a man between 60 and 75 years old with acute or convalescent COVID-19. For the CDR3, the DNA is TGTGCCAGCAGCTTGCTTAGCTCCTACAATGAGCAGTTCTTC. Translating gives CASSLLSSYNEQFF.